One sample yielded the 18 T cell receptor beta chains listed below, sequenced in a study of cytomegalovirus exposure and HLA in healthy donors. Clones were sequenced by immunoSEQ multiplex PCR, and TCRdb holds only the in-frame ones, with some missing. The data show about 140,000 clones, with around 85% seen just once and about 2.7% held by the top ten. The specimen was PBMCs. The receptors originated from a man between 18 and 35 years old in good health and CMV-seronegative.

In this sample, this clone turned up once. This sequence joins TRBV19 and TRBJ2-7, with D perhaps matching TRBD1 (5 bases). The CDR3 runs to 15 residues. The germline V and J ends were trimmed by 3 bases and 0 bases, with 12 bases remaining between them. Germline CDR1 and CDR2: LNHDA and SQIVND (reference sequence). CDR3 residues: CASSIRSTDSYEQYF. The CDR3 DNA is TGTGCCAGTAGTATCAGGTCGACAGACTCCTACGAGCAGTACTTC.

The rearrangement joins TRBV2 to TRBJ1-2; no clear D. Trimming stripped 8 bases from V and 6 bases from J, with 13 bases between. This CDR3 has 12 residues. The germline gives CDR1 SNHLY, CDR2 FYNNEI. CDR3 sequence (DNA): TGTGCCAGCGGAGGCCCTGGTCATGGCTACACCTTC. It yields the protein CASGGPGHGYTF.

The V call is TRBV6-5, the J call TRBJ1-5; D unclear. Between the trimmed V and J ends, which lost 2 bases and 4 bases, there was a span of 6 bases. The CDR3 consists of 13 residues. From germline, CDR1 is MNHEY and CDR2 SVGAGI. CDR3 residues: CASSYDGNQPQHF. CDR3 DNA sequence: TGTGCCAGCAGTTACGACGGGAATCAGCCCCAGCATTTT.

This clone has only one observation. The chain employs TRBV7-2 and TRBJ2-7; TRBD1 aligns across 7 bases. The CDR3 is 14 residues long. The germline CDR1 and CDR2 sequences are SGHTA and FQGNSA. Trimming at V came to 8 bases and at J to 4 bases, leaving 11 bases not matched to a gene. CDR3 in amino acids: CASEMSGGIYEQYF. CDR3 nucleotide sequence: TGTGCCAGCGAGATGTCAGGGGGTATTTACGAGCAGTACTTC.

In its sample, this clone was seen once. CDR3 residues: CASSQTEAVNQPQHF. CDR3 in DNA: TGTGCCAGCAGCCAAACGGAGGCGGTCAATCAGCCCCAGCATTTT. The chain uses TRBV7-9 and TRBJ1-5; D is uncertain. This CDR3 comprises 15 residues. Per germline, CDR1 SEHNR and CDR2 FQNEAQ (reference sequence). Trimming removed 5 bases from V and 3 bases from J, with 14 bases in between.

V gene TRBV7-9 combines with J gene TRBJ1-3; tentative D call: TRBD1 (6 bases). This CDR3 contains 13 residues. The germline gives CDR1 SEHNR, CDR2 FQNEAQ (reference sequence). The germline V and J ends were trimmed by 4 bases and 8 bases, with 12 bases remaining between them. The DNA of the CDR3 is TGTGCCAGCAGCTACCCACAGGGTTACACCATATATTTT. It yields the protein CASSYPQGYTIYF.

The V call is TRBV5-6, the J call TRBJ1-5; 9 bases match TRBD1. Per the germline V gene, CDR1 is SGHDT and CDR2 is YYEEEE. J was trimmed by 0 bases and V by 3 bases; bases with no gene match: 7. The CDR3 loop spans 17 amino acids. CDR3 loop: CASSSGTGTYSNQPQHF. CDR3 nucleotides: TGTGCCAGCAGCTCCGGGACAGGGACATATAGCAATCAGCCCCAGCATTTT. Full variable domain (missing parts from reference TRBV5-6 and TRBJ1-5): DAGVTQSPTHLIKTRGQQVTLRCSPKSGHDTVSWYQQALGQGPQFIFQYYEEEERQRGNFPDRFSGHQFPNYSSELNVNALLLGDSALYLCASSSGTGTYSNQPQHFGDGTRLSIL.

The chain is built from TRBV19 and TRBJ1-3, with D possibly matching TRBD1 (5 bases). The length of the CDR3 is 16 residues. The V gene lost 3 bases and the J gene lost 0 bases, with 12 bases spanning the gap. Germline CDR1 is LNHDA and CDR2 is SQIVND (reference sequence). In nucleotides, the CDR3 is TGTGCCAGTAGTATTGGGGGACTGACCTCTGGAAACACCATATATTTT. It yields the protein CASSIGGLTSGNTIYF.

This sequence joins TRBV5-4 and TRBJ2-1; D unclear. This CDR3 has 14 residues. The V gene lost 0 bases and the J gene lost 7 bases, with 11 bases spanning the gap. Germline lookup yields CDR1 SGHNT and CDR2 YYREEE (reference sequence). The DNA for the CDR3 is TGTGCCAGCAGCTTGGATGAGAGAGTAAATGAGCAGTTCTTC. Its protein is CASSLDERVNEQFF.

CDR3 sequence: CASSREGRTNNYGYTF. In nucleotides, the CDR3 is TGTGCCAGCAGCCGAGAGGGGAGGACTAATAACTATGGCTACACCTTC. V is TRBV4-2 and J is TRBJ1-2; D perhaps matches TRBD1 (5 bases). This CDR3 is built from 16 residues. V lost 4 bases and J lost 1, with 16 bases in between. CDR1 and CDR2 (germline): LGHNA, YNFKEQ.

J is TRBJ1-6 and V is TRBV18, with 8 bases identical to TRBD1. The germline V gene has CDR1 KGHSH and CDR2 LQKENI. The CDR3 is made up of 17 amino acids. Trimming removed 2 bases from V and 8 bases from J; junction bases left unmatched: 11. CDR3 nucleotides: TGTGCCAGCTCACCAGAAATCCCCAGGGGGCAAGATTCACCCCTCCACTTT. It translates to CASSPEIPRGQDSPLHF.

The genes are TRBV7-2 and TRBJ2-5, with TRBD2 as a possible D gene (6 bases). Germline V gene data show CDR1 as SGHTA and CDR2 as FQGNSA. This CDR3 spans 16 amino acids. Trimming left V 1 base short and J 5 bases short, with 17 bases between. CDR3: CASSLVGTGARETQYF. As DNA, the CDR3 is TGTGCCAGCAGCTTAGTTGGGACTGGAGCCCGGGAGACCCAGTACTTC.

The chain recombines TRBV6-5 with TRBJ2-7; 7 bases are a match to TRBD2. The ends lost 7 bases at V and 1 base at J; junction bases unmatched: 10. CDR3 length equals 15 residues. Germline V gene sequence: CDR1 MNHEY, CDR2 SVGAGI. The CDR3, as DNA: TGTGCCAGCATCGGCCGGCAGGGAGGGTCCTACGAGCAGTACTTC. Translation gives CASIGRQGGSYEQYF.

In this sample, this clone turned up a few times. The CDR3 nucleotides read TGCGCCAGCAGCCAGACGGCCGGGACAGGAGGGAACACCATATATTTT. This gives the protein CASSQTAGTGGNTIYF. The chain combines TRBV4-1 with TRBJ1-3, with TRBD1 identical over 8 bases. The CDR3 length is 16 residues. Germline loops: CDR1 MGHRA, CDR2 YSYEKL. V lost 3 bases to trimming and J lost 7 bases; unmatched junction nucleotides: 11.

The chain combines TRBV5-6 with TRBJ2-5, with D perhaps matching TRBD1 (6 bases). The CDR3 has 14 amino acids. V lost 1 base, J lost 2 bases, and 9 bases lay in between. Looked up from germline, CDR1 is SGHDT and CDR2 is YYEEEE. DNA of the CDR3: TGTGCCAGCAGCTTGCGGACAGAACAAGAGACCCAGTACTTC. As protein: CASSLRTEQETQYF.

The chain employs TRBV7-9 and TRBJ2-7; D gene uncertain. V was trimmed by 5 bases and J by 0 bases, leaving 5 bases between them. This CDR3 has 12 residues. The germline V gene encodes CDR1 SEHNR and CDR2 FQNEAQ (reference sequence). CDR3 bases: TGTGCCAGCAGCCTCTTCTCCTACGAGCAGTACTTC. Amino acids: CASSLFSYEQYF.

The chain links TRBV27 to TRBJ2-5, with TRBD1 as a possible D gene (6 bases). The germline gives CDR1 MNHEY, CDR2 SMNVEV (reference sequence). V was trimmed by 0 bases and J by 5 bases, leaving 13 bases between them. The CDR3 consists of 15 residues. CDR3 nucleotides: TGTGCCAGCAGTTTATCAAGACAGGCAGGGGAGACCCAGTACTTC. Its protein is CASSLSRQAGETQYF.

CDR3 protein: CATSSGVSSYEQYF. The DNA of the CDR3 is TGTGCCACCTCGAGCGGGGTAAGCTCCTACGAGCAGTACTTC. This chain uses TRBV10-3 with TRBJ2-7; 7 nucleotides match TRBD2. The germline CDR1 and CDR2 sequences are ENHRY and SYGVKD. V gave up 10 bases and J gave up 0 bases; unmatched junction bases: 9. The CDR3 has 14 residues.